Listed below are T cell receptor beta chains from one sample, sequenced in a study of blood T cell repertoires in COVID-19. Using immunoSEQ multiplex PCR, the repertoire was profiled, and TCRdb retains in-frame clones only, with some absent. The sample has 200,000 to 250,000 clones, 80% seen once. Sequenced material: PBMCs or T cells enriched from blood (not recorded which). These receptor sequences come from a woman aged 40 to 55 with acute COVID-19. Each CDR3 is given with its conserved first and last residue. Fields, in order: V gene, clone size, J gene, D gene, CDR3 protein, CDR3 DNA. A D gene is named only where the DNA matches it firmly. Size values are once, few and many counts, or a class for expanded clones, and some rows have none.

v_gene: TRBV11-2
abundance: -
j_gene: TRBJ2-2
d_gene: -
CDR3aa: CASSLASVVTGELFF
CDR3nt: TGTGCCAGCAGCTTAGCGAGCGTCGTGACCGGGGAGCTGTTTTTT

v_gene: TRBV27
abundance: -
j_gene: TRBJ2-7
d_gene: TRBD1
CDR3aa: CASSPTGMRYEQYF
CDR3nt: TGTGCCAGCAGTCCGACAGGGATGAGGTACGAGCAGTACTTC

v_gene: TRBV9
abundance: -
j_gene: TRBJ1-4
d_gene: TRBD1
CDR3aa: CASSPQGDEKLFF
CDR3nt: TGTGCCAGCAGCCCCCAGGGGGACGAAAAACTGTTTTTT

v_gene: TRBV20-1
abundance: -
j_gene: TRBJ2-7
d_gene: TRBD2
CDR3aa: CSASIGRDLLFEQYF
CDR3nt: TGCAGTGCTAGTATCGGGAGGGACCTCCTTTTTGAGCAGTACTTC

v_gene: TRBV28
abundance: -
j_gene: TRBJ1-6
d_gene: -
CDR3aa: CASSLFVQTDSPLHF
CDR3nt: TGTGCCAGCAGTTTATTCGTCCAGACAGATTCACCCCTCCACTTT

v_gene: TRBV7-9
abundance: -
j_gene: TRBJ1-2
d_gene: TRBD1
CDR3aa: CASRQFGDRGYGYTF
CDR3nt: TGTGCCAGCAGGCAATTTGGGGACAGGGGGTATGGCTACACCTTC

v_gene: TRBV7-3
abundance: few
j_gene: TRBJ1-1
d_gene: -
CDR3aa: CASSLNTDTEAFF
CDR3nt: TGTGCCAGCAGCTTAAATACGGACACTGAAGCTTTCTTT

v_gene: TRBV6-5
abundance: -
j_gene: TRBJ1-2
d_gene: TRBD1
CDR3aa: CASRRQGQDGYTF
CDR3nt: TGTGCCAGCAGGAGACAGGGACAAGATGGCTACACCTTC

v_gene: TRBV28
abundance: once
j_gene: TRBJ1-5
d_gene: -
CDR3aa: CASSLIGDSNQPQHF
CDR3nt: TGTGCCAGCAGTTTAATAGGGGATAGCAATCAGCCCCAGCATTTT

v_gene: TRBV25-1
abundance: -
j_gene: TRBJ2-1
d_gene: -
CDR3aa: CASRKGGVGNEQFF
CDR3nt: TGTGCCAGCAGAAAGGGGGGGGTTGGTAATGAGCAGTTCTTC

v_gene: TRBV5-5
abundance: -
j_gene: TRBJ1-4
d_gene: -
CDR3aa: CASSLSSTEKLFF
CDR3nt: TGTGCCAGCAGCTTGTCATCTACTGAAAAACTGTTTTTT

v_gene: TRBV7-3
abundance: -
j_gene: TRBJ1-2
d_gene: TRBD1
CDR3aa: CASSTRTGDGYTF
CDR3nt: TGTGCCAGCAGCACGAGGACAGGGGATGGCTACACCTTC

v_gene: TRBV11-1
abundance: -
j_gene: TRBJ1-2
d_gene: TRBD1
CDR3aa: CASSRDRVNYGYTF
CDR3nt: TGTGCCAGCAGCCGAGACAGGGTGAACTATGGCTACACCTTC

v_gene: TRBV28
abundance: -
j_gene: TRBJ2-6
d_gene: -
CDR3aa: CASSLVRGSGANVLTF
CDR3nt: TGTGCCAGCAGTTTAGTCCGGGGCTCTGGGGCCAACGTCCTGACTTTC

v_gene: TRBV7-3
abundance: -
j_gene: TRBJ2-1
d_gene: TRBD2
CDR3aa: CASSLELAGENEQFF
CDR3nt: TGTGCCAGCAGCTTAGAGTTAGCGGGAGAAAATGAGCAGTTCTTC

v_gene: TRBV7-3
abundance: -
j_gene: TRBJ1-2
d_gene: -
CDR3aa: CASSFIGGSYGYTF
CDR3nt: TGTGCCAGCAGCTTTATTGGGGGGAGCTATGGCTACACCTTC

v_gene: TRBV19
abundance: -
j_gene: TRBJ2-7
d_gene: -
CDR3aa: CASSRRGSYEQYF
CDR3nt: TGTGCCAGTAGTCGGAGGGGAAGCTACGAGCAGTACTTC

v_gene: TRBV6-5
abundance: once
j_gene: TRBJ2-1
d_gene: -
CDR3aa: CASLDSLYRNEQFF
CDR3nt: TGTGCCAGCCTAGACAGTCTTTACAGGAATGAGCAGTTCTTC

v_gene: TRBV6-6
abundance: -
j_gene: TRBJ2-2
d_gene: TRBD2
CDR3aa: CASSSSGGRTGELFF
CDR3nt: TGTGCCAGCAGTTCGAGCGGGGGGCGCACCGGGGAGCTGTTTTTT

v_gene: TRBV19
abundance: -
j_gene: TRBJ2-1
d_gene: TRBD1
CDR3aa: CASTRQGNYNEQFF
CDR3nt: TGTGCCAGTACCAGACAGGGGAACTACAATGAGCAGTTCTTC

v_gene: TRBV11-2
abundance: -
j_gene: TRBJ2-3
d_gene: TRBD2
CDR3aa: CASSLRGLATSTDTQYF
CDR3nt: TGTGCCAGCAGCTTACGGGGACTAGCGACTAGCACAGATACGCAGTATTTT

v_gene: TRBV28
abundance: few
j_gene: TRBJ2-5
d_gene: TRBD2
CDR3aa: CASRRAGGDWETQYF
CDR3nt: TGTGCCAGCAGGCGGGCGGGGGGCGATTGGGAGACCCAGTACTTC

v_gene: TRBV6-5
abundance: -
j_gene: TRBJ2-1
d_gene: -
CDR3aa: CASSYSTVGAGNEQFF
CDR3nt: TGTGCCAGCAGTTACTCGACCGTGGGGGCCGGGAATGAGCAGTTCTTC

v_gene: TRBV24-1
abundance: -
j_gene: TRBJ2-7
d_gene: TRBD2
CDR3aa: CATSDQGTSGTYEQYF
CDR3nt: TGTGCCACCAGTGACCAAGGGACTAGCGGAACCTACGAGCAGTACTTC

v_gene: TRBV6-5
abundance: once
j_gene: TRBJ1-4
d_gene: -
CDR3aa: CASSPGGGWEKLFF
CDR3nt: TGTGCCAGCAGTCCGGGTGGAGGATGGGAAAAACTGTTTTTT

v_gene: TRBV28
abundance: -
j_gene: TRBJ1-2
d_gene: -
CDR3aa: CASRPGDPRFGYTF
CDR3nt: TGTGCCAGCAGACCGGGAGACCCACGGTTCGGCTACACCTTC

v_gene: TRBV6-5
abundance: -
j_gene: TRBJ2-5
d_gene: -
CDR3aa: CASSLVGVETQYF
CDR3nt: TGTGCCAGCAGTTTGGTCGGGGTAGAGACCCAGTACTTC

v_gene: TRBV12-3/TRBV12-4
abundance: -
j_gene: TRBJ2-7
d_gene: -
CDR3aa: CASRQGYEQYF
CDR3nt: TGTGCCAGCAGGCAGGGTTACGAGCAGTACTTC

v_gene: TRBV19
abundance: -
j_gene: TRBJ2-1
d_gene: -
CDR3aa: CASSILTGQGYNEQFF
CDR3nt: TGTGCCAGTAGTATACTCACAGGGCAGGGCTACAATGAGCAGTTCTTC

v_gene: TRBV28
abundance: -
j_gene: TRBJ2-1
d_gene: TRBD1
CDR3aa: CASSWMDREIMGQFF
CDR3nt: TGTGCCAGCAGTTGGATGGACAGGGAGATAATGGGGCAGTTCTTC

v_gene: TRBV7-2
abundance: -
j_gene: TRBJ1-1
d_gene: TRBD1
CDR3aa: CASSSQGPPLNTEAFF
CDR3nt: TGTGCCAGCAGCTCACAGGGGCCTCCGCTGAACACTGAAGCTTTCTTT

v_gene: TRBV2
abundance: -
j_gene: TRBJ1-6
d_gene: TRBD1
CDR3aa: CASRFPTGGSPLHF
CDR3nt: TGTGCCAGCAGGTTCCCGACAGGGGGTTCACCCCTCCACTTT

v_gene: TRBV2
abundance: -
j_gene: TRBJ2-3
d_gene: -
CDR3aa: CASRKGADKASTDTQYF
CDR3nt: TGTGCCAGCAGAAAAGGGGCGGATAAAGCTAGCACAGATACGCAGTATTTT